This T cell receptor beta chain was sequenced in a study of OX40 agonist ivuxolimab in advanced cancers. Study-level background: Ivuxolimab was an agonistic, fully human IgG2 monoclonal antibody directed against OX40 (CD134), a costimulatory receptor. Intravenous ivuxolimab was administered to patients every 2 weeks at six dose levels: 0.01, 0.1, 0.3, 1.5, 3 and 10 mg/kg. Of the approximately 50 dose-escalation patients, hepatocellular carcinoma was present in some 19, melanoma in about 15, renal cell carcinoma in 9 and head and neck cancer in 9. A male proportion of approximately 83% and a mean age of roughly 58 years, ranging from about 23 to 79, were recorded for the dose-escalation cohort. Prior anti-PD-1, anti-PD-L1 or anti-CTLA-4 therapy was permitted, and checkpoint inhibitors had been received by roughly two fifths of dose-escalation patients. Partial responses were achieved by three dose-escalation patients, of whom one had hepatocellular carcinoma and two had cutaneous melanoma. The purpose of peripheral TCRbeta sequencing was to test whether ivuxolimab changed TCR sequence diversity and led to clonal T-cell expansion. The paper covers the monotherapy dose-escalation part of the phase I ivuxolimab trial, which included N of about 50 patients.

CDR1 and CDR2, looked up from the germline V gene, are SGHDT and YYEEEE. There are 12 amino acids in the CDR3, from cysteine to phenylalanine inclusive. The DNA shown is the 36-base CDR3, in frame from base 1. V loses 2 bases of germline sequence and J loses 3 bases, and the interval between the two ends is 3 bases. The trial excluded patients who had a history of autoimmune disease or were on systemic immunosuppression. Peripheral blood for TCR sequencing was drawn from every dose cohort at baseline, at cycle 4 day 1 and at cycle 7 day 1. Samples were obtained from an open-label, multicenter, first-in-human phase I dose-escalation trial of ivuxolimab. Adults with locally advanced or metastatic melanoma, renal cell carcinoma, hepatocellular carcinoma or head and neck squamous cell carcinoma were enrolled in the trial. Before TCR sequencing, CD4+ T cells and CD8+ T cells from peripheral blood were sorted into separate populations.

As for this clone: Its target antigen remains unknown. Base-call qualities are not available, and no considerably larger clone is one nucleotide away.

On the study overall, not on this receptor specifically: At doses of 0.1 to 3.0 mg/kg, clonal expansion of both CD4+ and CD8+ blood T cells was observed from baseline to week 6. Low levels of normalized T-cell clonal expansion were also shown by some nonresponding patients. The antigen specificity of the peripheral T cells that underwent clonal expansion was not determined. After ivuxolimab, expanded clones were on average more numerous among CD8+ T cells than among CD4+ T cells. In the 0.1-3.0 mg/kg groups, partial responders had among the lowest normalized peripheral clonal expansion, particularly in CD8+ T cells.

Genomic DNA was extracted from sorted cells for sequencing of the TCRbeta CDR3 region. TCRbeta CDR3 regions were sequenced using the immunoSEQ Assay. TCRdb holds this immuneACCESS table with in-frame rearrangements only. Some clones are missing; in checked studies, unresolved V genes explain under half, and the rest has no known cause. For this sample there are roughly 30,000 clones; about 90% appear just once. Around 28% of the sample is in the top ten clones. The sample was CD4+ or CD8+ T cells sorted from blood, taken in a trial of the OX40 agonist ivuxolimab. The clonotype originates from an adult with an advanced solid tumor such as melanoma, head and neck, liver or kidney cancer. The chain was built from TRBV5-6 and TRBJ2-1; the D gene is unclear. The CDR3 in this case is CASSLYYNEQFF. The DNA is TGTGCCAGCAGCTTATACTACAATGAGCAGTTCTTC.